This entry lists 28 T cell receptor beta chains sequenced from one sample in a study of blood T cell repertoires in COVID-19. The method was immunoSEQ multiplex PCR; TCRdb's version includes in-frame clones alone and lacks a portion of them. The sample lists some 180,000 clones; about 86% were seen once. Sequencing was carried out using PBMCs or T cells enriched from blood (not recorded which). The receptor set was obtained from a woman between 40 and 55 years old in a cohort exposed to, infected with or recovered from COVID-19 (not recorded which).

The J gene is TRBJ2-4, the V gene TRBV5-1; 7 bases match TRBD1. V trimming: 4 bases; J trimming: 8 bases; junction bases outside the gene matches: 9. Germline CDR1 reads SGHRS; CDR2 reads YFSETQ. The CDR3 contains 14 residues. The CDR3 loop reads CASSSDRVRDIQYF. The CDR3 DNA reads TGCGCCAGCAGCAGTGACAGGGTCCGTGACATTCAGTACTTC.

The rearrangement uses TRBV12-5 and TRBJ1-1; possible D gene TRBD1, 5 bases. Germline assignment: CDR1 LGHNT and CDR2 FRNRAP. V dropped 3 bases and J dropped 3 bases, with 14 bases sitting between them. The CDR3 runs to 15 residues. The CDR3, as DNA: TGTGCTAGTGGTTTCGGCCAGGGAGGTTACACTGAAGCTTTCTTT. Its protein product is CASGFGQGGYTEAFF.

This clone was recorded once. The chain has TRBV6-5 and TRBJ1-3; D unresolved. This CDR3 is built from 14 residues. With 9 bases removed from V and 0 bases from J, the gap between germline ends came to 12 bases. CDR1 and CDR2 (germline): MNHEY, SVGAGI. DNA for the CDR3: TGTGCCAGTTCACTGGGCGACTCTGGAAACACCATATATTTT. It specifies CASSLGDSGNTIYF.

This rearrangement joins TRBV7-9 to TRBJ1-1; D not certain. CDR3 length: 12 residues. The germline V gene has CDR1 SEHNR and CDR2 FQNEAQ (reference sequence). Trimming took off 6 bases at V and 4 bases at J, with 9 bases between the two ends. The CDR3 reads CASSGGPTEAFF. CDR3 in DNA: TGTGCCAGCAGTGGAGGGCCCACTGAAGCTTTCTTT.

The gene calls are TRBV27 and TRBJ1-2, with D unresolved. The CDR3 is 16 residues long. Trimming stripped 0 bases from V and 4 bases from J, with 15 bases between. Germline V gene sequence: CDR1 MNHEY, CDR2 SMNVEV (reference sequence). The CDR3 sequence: CASSLSSVRGFYGYTF. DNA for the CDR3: TGTGCCAGCAGTTTATCCAGCGTCCGGGGTTTCTATGGCTACACCTTC.

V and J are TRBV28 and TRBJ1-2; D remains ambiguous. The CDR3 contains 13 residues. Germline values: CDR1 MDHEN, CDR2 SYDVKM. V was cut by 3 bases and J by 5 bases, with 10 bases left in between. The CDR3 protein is CASSFVPDYGYTF. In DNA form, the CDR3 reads TGTGCCAGCAGTTTTGTCCCAGATTATGGCTACACCTTC.

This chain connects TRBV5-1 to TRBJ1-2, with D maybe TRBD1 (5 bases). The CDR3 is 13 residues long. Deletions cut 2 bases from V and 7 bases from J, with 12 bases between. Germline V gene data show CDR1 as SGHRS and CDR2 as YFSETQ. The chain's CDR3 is CASSLDSPRGYTF. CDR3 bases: TGCGCCAGCAGCTTAGACAGTCCTCGTGGCTACACCTTC. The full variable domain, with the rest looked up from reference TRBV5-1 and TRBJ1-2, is KAGVTQTPRYLIKTRGQQVTLSCSPISGHRSVSWYQQTPGQGLQFLFEYFSETQRNKGNFPGRFSGRQFSNSRSEMNVSTLELGDSALYLCASSLDSPRGYTFGSGTRLTVV.

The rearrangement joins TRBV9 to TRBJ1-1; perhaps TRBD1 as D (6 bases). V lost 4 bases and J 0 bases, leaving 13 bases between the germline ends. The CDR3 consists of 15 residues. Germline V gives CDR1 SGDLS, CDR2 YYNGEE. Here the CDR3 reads CASSPRAGVNTEAFF. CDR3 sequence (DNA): TGTGCCAGCAGCCCGCGAGCAGGGGTGAACACTGAAGCTTTCTTT.

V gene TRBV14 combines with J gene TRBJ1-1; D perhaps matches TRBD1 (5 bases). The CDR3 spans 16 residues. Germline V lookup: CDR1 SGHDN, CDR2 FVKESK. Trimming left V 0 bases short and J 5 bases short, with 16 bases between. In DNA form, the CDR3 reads TGTGCCAGCAGCCAAGAAAGTTTCAGGGTACAGACTGAAGCTTTCTTT. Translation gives CASSQESFRVQTEAFF.

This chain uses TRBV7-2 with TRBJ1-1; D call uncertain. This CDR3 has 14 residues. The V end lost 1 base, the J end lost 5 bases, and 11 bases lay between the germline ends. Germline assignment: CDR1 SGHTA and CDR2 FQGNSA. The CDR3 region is CASSLEGGGTEAFF. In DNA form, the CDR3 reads TGTGCCAGCAGCTTAGAGGGAGGAGGGACTGAAGCTTTCTTT. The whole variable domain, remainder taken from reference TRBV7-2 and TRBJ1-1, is GAGVSQSPSNKVTEKGKDVELRCDPISGHTALYWYRQSLGQGLEFLIYFQGNSAPDKSGLPSDRFSAERTGGSVSTLTIQRTQQEDSAVYLCASSLEGGGTEAFFGQGTRLTVV.

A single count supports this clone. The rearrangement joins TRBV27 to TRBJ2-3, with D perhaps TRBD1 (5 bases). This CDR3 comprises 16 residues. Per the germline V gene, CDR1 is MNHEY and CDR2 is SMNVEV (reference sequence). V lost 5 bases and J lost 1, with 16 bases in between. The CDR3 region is CASSTKDTRGTDTQYF. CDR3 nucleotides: TGTGCCAGCAGTACAAAGGACACCCGGGGCACAGATACGCAGTATTTT.

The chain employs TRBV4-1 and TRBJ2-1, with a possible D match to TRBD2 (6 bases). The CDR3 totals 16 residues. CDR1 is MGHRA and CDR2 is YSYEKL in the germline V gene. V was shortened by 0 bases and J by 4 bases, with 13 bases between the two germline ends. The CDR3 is CASSQDWASEYNEQFF. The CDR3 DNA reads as TGCGCCAGCAGCCAAGATTGGGCTAGCGAATACAATGAGCAGTTCTTC.

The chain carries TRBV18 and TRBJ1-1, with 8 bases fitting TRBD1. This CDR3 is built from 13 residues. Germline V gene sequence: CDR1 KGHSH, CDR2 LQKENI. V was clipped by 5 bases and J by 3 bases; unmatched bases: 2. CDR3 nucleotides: TGTGCCAGCTCAGGACAGGGAGACACTGAAGCTTTCTTT. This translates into CASSGQGDTEAFF.

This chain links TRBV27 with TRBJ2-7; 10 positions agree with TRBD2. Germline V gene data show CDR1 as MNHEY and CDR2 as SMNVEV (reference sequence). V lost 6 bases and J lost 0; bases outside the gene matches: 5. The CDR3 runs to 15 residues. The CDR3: CASRIAGGHSYEQYF. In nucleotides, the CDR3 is TGTGCCAGCAGGATAGCGGGGGGACACTCCTACGAGCAGTACTTC.

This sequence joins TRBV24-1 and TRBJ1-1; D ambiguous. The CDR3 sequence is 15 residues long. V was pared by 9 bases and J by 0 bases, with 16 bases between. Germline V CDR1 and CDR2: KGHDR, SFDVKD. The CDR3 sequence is CATRPDGGLNTEAFF. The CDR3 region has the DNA TGTGCCACCCGTCCGGACGGAGGGTTGAACACTGAAGCTTTCTTT.

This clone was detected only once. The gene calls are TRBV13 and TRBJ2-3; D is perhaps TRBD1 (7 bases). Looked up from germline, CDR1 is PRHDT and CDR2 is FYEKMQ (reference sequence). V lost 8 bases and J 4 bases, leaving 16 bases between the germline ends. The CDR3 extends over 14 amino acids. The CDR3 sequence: CASGWQGGSDTQYF. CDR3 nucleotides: TGTGCCAGCGGGTGGCAGGGGGGTTCAGATACGCAGTATTTT.

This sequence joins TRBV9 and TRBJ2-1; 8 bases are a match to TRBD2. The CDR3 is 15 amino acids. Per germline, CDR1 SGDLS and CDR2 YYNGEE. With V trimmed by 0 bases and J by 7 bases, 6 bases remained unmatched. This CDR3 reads CASSVVREGPNEQFF. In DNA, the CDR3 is TGTGCCAGCAGCGTAGTCCGGGAGGGCCCTAATGAGCAGTTCTTC.

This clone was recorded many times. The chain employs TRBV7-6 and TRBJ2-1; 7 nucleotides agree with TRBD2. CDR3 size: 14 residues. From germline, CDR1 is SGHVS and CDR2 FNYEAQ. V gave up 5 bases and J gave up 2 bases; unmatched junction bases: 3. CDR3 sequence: CASSKSGTYNEQFF. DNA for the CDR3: TGTGCCAGCAGCAAGAGCGGGACCTACAATGAGCAGTTCTTC.

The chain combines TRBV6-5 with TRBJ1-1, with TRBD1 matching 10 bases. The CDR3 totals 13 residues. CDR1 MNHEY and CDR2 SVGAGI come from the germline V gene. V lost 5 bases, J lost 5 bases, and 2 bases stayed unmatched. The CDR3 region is CASSRTGGTEAFF. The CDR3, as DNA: TGTGCCAGCAGTCGGACAGGGGGAACTGAAGCTTTCTTT.

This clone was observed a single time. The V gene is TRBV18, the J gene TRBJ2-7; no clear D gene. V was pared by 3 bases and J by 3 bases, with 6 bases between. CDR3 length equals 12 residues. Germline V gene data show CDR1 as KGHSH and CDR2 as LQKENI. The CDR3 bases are TGTGCCAGCTCACCGCCCGGCTACGAGCAGTACTTC. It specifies CASSPPGYEQYF.

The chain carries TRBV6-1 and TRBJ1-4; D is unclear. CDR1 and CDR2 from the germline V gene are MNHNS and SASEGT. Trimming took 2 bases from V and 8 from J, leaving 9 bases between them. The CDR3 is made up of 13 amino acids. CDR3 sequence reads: CASSEPSTEKLFF. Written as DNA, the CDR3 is TGTGCCAGCAGTGAACCGAGCACCGAAAAACTGTTTTTT.

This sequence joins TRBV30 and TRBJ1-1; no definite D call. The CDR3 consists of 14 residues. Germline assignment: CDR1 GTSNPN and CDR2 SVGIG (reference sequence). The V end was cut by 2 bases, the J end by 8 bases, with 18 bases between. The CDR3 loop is CAWSIRTAASEAFF. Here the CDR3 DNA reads TGTGCCTGGAGTATACGCACCGCGGCGTCGGAAGCTTTCTTT. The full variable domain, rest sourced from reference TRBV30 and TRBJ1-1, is SQTIHQWPATLVQPVGSPLSLECTVEGTSNPNLYWYRQAAGRGLQLLFYSVGIGQISSEVPQNLSASRPQDRQFILSSKKLLLSDSGFYLCAWSIRTAASEAFFGQGTRLTVV.

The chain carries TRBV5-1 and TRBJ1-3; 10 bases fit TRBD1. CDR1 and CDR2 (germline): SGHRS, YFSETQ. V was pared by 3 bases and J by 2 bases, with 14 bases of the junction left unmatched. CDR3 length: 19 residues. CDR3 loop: CASSWGASGTGDPGNTIYF. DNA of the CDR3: TGCGCCAGCAGCTGGGGGGCCTCCGGGACAGGGGATCCTGGAAACACCATATATTTT.

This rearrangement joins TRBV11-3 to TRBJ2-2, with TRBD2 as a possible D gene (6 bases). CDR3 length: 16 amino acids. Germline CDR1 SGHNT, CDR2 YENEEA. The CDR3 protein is CACQRGRRVGTGELFF. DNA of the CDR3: TGTGCGTGCCAACGAGGACGGAGGGTAGGAACCGGGGAGCTGTTTTTT.

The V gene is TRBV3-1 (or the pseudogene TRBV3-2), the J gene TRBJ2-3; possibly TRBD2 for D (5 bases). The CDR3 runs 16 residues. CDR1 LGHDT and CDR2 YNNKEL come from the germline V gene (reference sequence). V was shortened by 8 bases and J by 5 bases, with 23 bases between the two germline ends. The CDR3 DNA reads TGTGCCAGCTCCCCTAGCCCTTCGTCGGGCGGAGATACGCAGTATTTT. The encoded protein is CASSPSPSSGGDTQYF.

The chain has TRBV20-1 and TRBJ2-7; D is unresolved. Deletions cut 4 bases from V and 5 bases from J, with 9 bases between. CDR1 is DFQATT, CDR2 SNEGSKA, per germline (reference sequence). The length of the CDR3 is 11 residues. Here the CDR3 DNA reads TGCAGTGCTACGCTAGGCCACGAGCAGTACTTC. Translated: CSATLGHEQYF.

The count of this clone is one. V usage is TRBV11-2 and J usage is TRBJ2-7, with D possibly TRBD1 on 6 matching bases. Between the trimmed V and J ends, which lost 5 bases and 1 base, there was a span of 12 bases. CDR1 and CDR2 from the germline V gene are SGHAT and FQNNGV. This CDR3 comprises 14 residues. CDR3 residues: CASSQSGVSYEQYF. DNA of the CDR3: TGTGCCAGCAGCCAATCAGGGGTTTCCTACGAGCAGTACTTC. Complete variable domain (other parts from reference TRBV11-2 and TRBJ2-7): EAGVAQSPRYKIIEKRQSVAFWCNPISGHATLYWYQQILGQGPKLLIQFQNNGVVDDSQLPKDRFSAERLKGVDSTLKIQPAKLEDSAVYLCASSQSGVSYEQYFGPGTRLTVT.

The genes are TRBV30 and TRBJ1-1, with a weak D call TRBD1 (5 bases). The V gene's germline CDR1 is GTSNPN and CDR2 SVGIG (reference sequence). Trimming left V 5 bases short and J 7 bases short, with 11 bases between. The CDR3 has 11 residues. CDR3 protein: CAWAGVGEAFF. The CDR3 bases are TGTGCCTGGGCGGGGGTCGGTGAAGCTTTCTTT.